The 29 T cell receptor beta chains below all came from one sample that was sequenced in a study of blood T cells in healthy people across ages. The authors ran a second PCR of about 6 to 11 cycles using a sample-barcoded 5' primer and a J-beta primer mix. MiXCR was run by TCRdb on the 5' RACE reads, yielding one entry per CDR3 protein. The table lists approximately 760,000 distinct CDR3 sequences, 25% of them singletons. The same sample was also used in a study of T cells of mothers and their children.

Material for sequencing was blood. The origin of the receptors is a boy aged 5-17 years in good health.

V usage is TRBV27 and J usage is TRBJ2-5; D ambiguous. Germline V gene data show CDR1 as MNHEY and CDR2 as SMNVEV (reference sequence). The CDR3 covers 14 residues. V lost 8 bases to trimming and J lost 5 bases, with 18 bases between them. The CDR3 bases are TGTGCCAGCTCTCAACGCCCCCTCCGGGAGACCCAGTACTTC. It is translated as CASSQRPLRETQYF.

This clonotype was seen only a few times. This rearrangement joins TRBV6-5 to TRBJ1-1, with a tentative D call TRBD1 (6 bases). Germline V gives CDR1 MNHEY, CDR2 SVGAGI. This CDR3 contains 15 residues. Between the trimmed V and J ends, which lost 5 bases and 5 bases, there was a span of 18 bases. The CDR3 here is CASSRRGGLGTEAFF. For the CDR3, the DNA is TGTGCCAGCAGTCGAAGGGGGGGGTTGGGTACTGAAGCTTTCTTT.

This clonotype was counted only a few times. The chain carries TRBV28 and TRBJ2-7; 11 bases fit TRBD2. V lost 4 bases to trimming and J lost 4 bases; unmatched junction nucleotides: 12. This CDR3 has 17 residues. The germline V gene encodes CDR1 MDHEN and CDR2 SYDVKM. The CDR3 protein is CASSSYRGLAGGYEQYF. The CDR3 nucleotides are TGTGCCAGCAGTTCCTACAGGGGGCTAGCGGGGGGATACGAGCAGTACTTC.

This chain joins TRBV3-1 and TRBJ2-7; 9 positions agree with TRBD2. V lost 4 bases, J lost 6 bases, and 4 bases stayed unmatched. Germline lookup yields CDR1 LGHDT and CDR2 YNNKEL (reference sequence). The CDR3 runs 13 residues. CDR3 sequence: CASSRGLAREQYF. The CDR3 nucleotides read TGTGCCAGCAGCCGCGGACTAGCGCGCGAGCAGTACTTC.

The chain is built from TRBV3-1 and TRBJ1-5; 7 bases align to TRBD1. Trimming cost V 5 bases and J 5 bases; bases outside gene matches: 6. The CDR3 runs 14 residues. The germline CDR1 and CDR2 sequences are LGHDT and YNNKEL (reference sequence). The CDR3 DNA follows: TGTGCCAGCAGCTTCAAGGGGGCAGATCAGCCCCAGCATTTT. Translation: CASSFKGADQPQHF.

This clonotype was recorded a few times. This chain links TRBV7-2 with TRBJ2-7; 10 bases line up with TRBD1. Germline trimming cut 4 bases from V and 3 bases from J; bases unmatched to any gene: 6. The CDR3 loop spans 15 amino acids. Germline values: CDR1 SGHTA, CDR2 FQGNSA. CDR3 protein: CASSSRDRGDYEQYF. DNA of the CDR3: TGTGCCAGCAGCTCCCGGGACAGGGGCGACTACGAGCAGTACTTC. The variable domain in full, completed from reference TRBV7-2 and TRBJ2-7, reads GAGVSQSPSNKVTEKGKDVELRCDPISGHTALYWYRQSLGQGLEFLIYFQGNSAPDKSGLPSDRFSAERTGGSVSTLTIQRTQQEDSAVYLCASSSRDRGDYEQYFGPGTRLTVT.

This clonotype has only a few counts. The V gene is TRBV28, the J gene TRBJ1-6; D is uncertain. Germline V gene sequence: CDR1 MDHEN, CDR2 SYDVKM. This CDR3 contains 14 residues. Trimming left V 4 bases short and J 4 bases short, with 8 bases between. The CDR3 coding sequence is TGTGCCAGCAGTTCCAACCTTTATAATTCACCCCTCCACTTT. It codes for CASSSNLYNSPLHF.

This chain uses TRBV29-1 with TRBJ2-4; D remains unclear. Trimming removed 2 bases from V and 7 bases from J, with 6 bases in between. CDR1 and CDR2 from the germline V gene are SQVTM and ANQGSEA. The CDR3 is 11 amino acids. CDR3 bases: TGCAGCGTTGAAACTGGGAACATTCAGTACTTC. Translation: CSVETGNIQYF.

The rearrangement links TRBV21-1 to TRBJ2-1; TRBD2, the table's D call, was not compared with the DNA. TRBV21-1 is deemed a pseudogene. The CDR3 spans 19 residues. CDR3 loop: CASSKKGCPRTSGNNEQFF. In DNA, the CDR3 is TGTGCCAGCAGCAAGAAGGGTTGTCCTAGGACTAGCGGGAACAATGAGCAGTTCTTC.

The rearrangement links TRBV29-1 to TRBJ2-7; weak D call: TRBD1 (6 bases). V was cut by 5 bases and J by 2 bases, with 16 bases left in between. In germline, CDR1 is SQVTM, CDR2 ANQGSEA. The CDR3 covers 14 residues. The CDR3 sequence is CSVLYHRDPYEQYF. The CDR3 bases are TGCAGCGTTCTATACCACAGGGATCCCTACGAGCAGTACTTC.

This clonotype was found a few times. The V call is TRBV5-1, the J call TRBJ2-6; no firm D call. V shed 4 bases and J shed 0 bases, with 11 bases lying between them. Germline CDR1 and CDR2: SGHRS and YFSETQ. This CDR3 has 16 amino acids. CDR3 bases: TGCGCCAGCAGCAATGGACGGAGCTCTGGGGCCAACGTCCTGACTTTC. Amino acid sequence: CASSNGRSSGANVLTF.

This clonotype was observed a few times. This rearrangement joins TRBV5-1 to TRBJ1-2; a possible D gene is TRBD1 (6 bases). The CDR3 is made up of 14 amino acids. CDR1 and CDR2 from the germline V gene are SGHRS and YFSETQ. V was shortened by 4 bases and J by 4 bases, with 14 bases between the two germline ends. CDR3 sequence: CASSEGGLGYGYTF. In DNA, the CDR3 is TGCGCCAGCAGCGAGGGGGGGCTTGGCTATGGCTACACCTTC.

The V gene is TRBV15, the J gene TRBJ2-5, with 10 bases identical to TRBD2. The DNA end is a closer match to TRBJ2-1, so the J assignment may be wrong. Germline V gene lookup returns CDR1 LNHNV and CDR2 YYDKDF (reference sequence). This CDR3 region has 15 residues. DNA of the CDR3: TGTGCCACCAGCAGCAAGAGCGGGGGGGCATTTGAGCAGTTCTTC. It encodes CATSSKSGGAFEQFF.

The chain recombines TRBV4-2 with TRBJ2-5, with D tentatively TRBD2 (5 bases). The closer fit of TRBJ2-1 to the DNA end suggests the J call may be wrong. Germline CDR1 reads LGHNA; CDR2 reads YNFKEQ. There are 15 residues in the CDR3. The CDR3 DNA sequence: TGTGCCAGCAGCCAAGATCACGGGGTCAACAATGAGCAGTTCTTC. It translates to CASSQDHGVNNEQFF.

This sequence joins TRBV7-9 and TRBJ1-1; 8 bases fit TRBD1. V dropped 10 bases and J dropped 6; count of bases not matched to a gene: 10. The CDR3 is 13 amino acids. Germline values: CDR1 SEHNR, CDR2 FQNEAQ (reference sequence). This CDR3 reads CATFPGGSPEAFF. In DNA form, the CDR3 reads TGTGCCACCTTCCCAGGGGGCTCGCCTGAAGCTTTCTTT.

This clonotype was recorded many times. The chain links TRBV20-1 to TRBJ2-1; 12 positions match TRBD2. This CDR3 region has 14 residues. Germline V gene data show CDR1 as DFQATT and CDR2 as SNEGSKA (reference sequence). V shed 1 base, J shed 9 bases, and the junction held 4 bases outside the gene matches. CDR3 sequence reads: CSARGLAGDREQFF. The DNA of the CDR3 is TGCAGTGCTAGAGGACTAGCGGGAGATCGTGAGCAGTTCTTC.

The chain recombines TRBV20-1 with TRBJ2-3; D might be TRBD1 or TRBD2, each matching 5 bases. This CDR3 spans 17 amino acids. V gave up 8 bases and J gave up 2 bases, with 26 bases separating them. CDR1 is DFQATT, CDR2 SNEGSKA, per germline (reference sequence). CDR3 amino acids: CSTSPFTGPTPTDTQYF. DNA of the CDR3: TGCAGTACTTCTCCGTTCACGGGACCCACTCCCACAGATACGCAGTATTTT.

The chain links TRBV28 to TRBJ2-1, with D possibly being TRBD2 (5 bases). This CDR3 comprises 16 residues. The V gene lost 3 bases and the J gene lost 4 bases, with 16 bases spanning the gap. Germline V lookup: CDR1 MDHEN, CDR2 SYDVKM. CDR3 bases: TGTGCCAGCAGTTTGCTGGCTTCGGGGAAATACAATGAGCAGTTCTTC. The encoded protein is CASSLLASGKYNEQFF.

This chain joins TRBV27 and TRBJ2-7; D is tentatively TRBD1 or TRBD2 (5 bases each). The germline gives CDR1 MNHEY, CDR2 SMNVEV (reference sequence). This CDR3 comprises 16 residues. Trimming removed 2 bases from V and 0 bases from J, with 14 bases in between. This CDR3 is CASSLTGASSSYEQYF. CDR3 nucleotides: TGTGCCAGCAGTTTAACCGGGGCCTCGAGCTCCTACGAGCAGTACTTC.

The gene calls are TRBV12-3 or TRBV12-4 and TRBJ2-1; D uncertain. The CDR3 consists of 15 residues. The V end was cut by 3 bases, the J end by 2 bases, with 11 bases between. The CDR3 spells CASSLRLETYNEQFF. For the CDR3, the DNA is TGTGCCAGCAGTTTGAGACTGGAGACCTACAATGAGCAGTTCTTC.

This chain joins TRBV12-3 or TRBV12-4 and TRBJ2-1, with D possibly being TRBD1 (5 bases). The V end was cut by 2 bases, the J end by 6 bases, with 11 bases between. The length of the CDR3 is 14 residues. The CDR3 is CASSLKAQGNEQFF. Here the CDR3 DNA reads TGTGCCAGCAGTTTAAAGGCGCAGGGCAATGAGCAGTTCTTC.

This clonotype was seen more than once but under ten times. The V and J genes are TRBV14 and TRBJ2-5, with D possibly matching TRBD2 (5 bases). Germline CDR1 SGHDN, CDR2 FVKESK. The CDR3 runs 15 residues. V was trimmed by 5 bases and J by 5 bases, leaving 18 bases between them. CDR3 DNA: TGTGCCAGCAGCTTAACGGCTGGAGGATCGGAGACCCAGTACTTC. It specifies CASSLTAGGSETQYF. Supplemented by reference TRBV14 and TRBJ2-5, the full variable domain reads EAGVTQFPSHSVIEKGQTVTLRCDPISGHDNLYWYRRVMGKEIKFLLHFVKESKQDESGMPNNRFLAERTGGTYSTLKVQPAELEDSGVYFCASSLTAGGSETQYFGPGTRLLVL.

The V and J genes are TRBV7-2 and TRBJ2-4; D unresolved. This CDR3 has 13 residues. Germline V gene sequence: CDR1 SGHTA, CDR2 FQGNSA. Between the trimmed V and J ends, which lost 5 bases and 9 bases, there was a span of 14 bases. The CDR3 spells CASSPRKVSIQYF. The DNA of the CDR3 is TGTGCCAGCAGCCCACGGAAGGTCAGCATTCAGTACTTC.

This clonotype was observed a few times. The V gene is TRBV6-1, the J gene TRBJ2-5, with 10 bases lining up with TRBD2. Looked up from germline, CDR1 is MNHNS and CDR2 is SASEGT. The J segment lost 2 bases and the V segment lost 6 bases, leaving 9 bases of the junction unmatched. The CDR3 sequence is 16 residues long. Here the CDR3 DNA reads TGTGCCAGCAGAATGGGGGGTAGCGGGGGGCAAGAGACCCAGTACTTC. Encoded protein: CASRMGGSGGQETQYF.

The chain links TRBV5-6 to TRBJ2-5; 8 bases line up with TRBD2. Germline values: CDR1 SGHDT, CDR2 YYEEEE. With V trimmed by 5 bases and J by 4 bases, 1 base remained unmatched. The CDR3 covers 12 residues. The CDR3 here is CASRAGAETQYF. The CDR3 DNA sequence: TGTGCCAGCAGAGCGGGAGCAGAGACCCAGTACTTC.

The chain recombines TRBV4-3 with TRBJ1-2; 7 positions match TRBD1. The V and J ends lost 0 bases and 4 bases, in that order; junction bases with no gene match: 5. From germline, CDR1 is LGHNA and CDR2 YSLEER. This CDR3 is 15 amino acids long. The CDR3 protein is CASSQDNRGLYGYTF. The DNA of the CDR3 is TGCGCCAGCAGCCAAGATAACAGGGGCCTCTATGGCTACACCTTC.

This clonotype was counted only a few times. The rearrangement joins TRBV6-5 to TRBJ2-7, with D possibly called TRBD1 or TRBD2 (5 bases each). CDR1 MNHEY and CDR2 SVGAGI come from the germline V gene. V lost 0 bases and J 7 bases, leaving 16 bases between the germline ends. This CDR3 contains 15 residues. CDR3 amino acids: CASSYSRRGTGEQYF. The CDR3 DNA sequence: TGTGCCAGCAGTTACTCGAGAAGGGGTACGGGAGAGCAGTACTTC.

The chain uses TRBV4-1 and TRBJ2-7; the D is unclear. Trimming removed 1 base from V and 2 bases from J, with 12 bases in between. The CDR3 is 15 residues long. CDR1 MGHRA and CDR2 YSYEKL come from the germline V gene. The CDR3 nucleotides are TGCGCCAGCAGCCAAGGAATGGCAGACACCTACGAGCAGTACTTC. This sequence encodes CASSQGMADTYEQYF.

The rearrangement links TRBV5-1 to TRBJ2-1, with TRBD2 as a possible D gene (5 bases). V was cut by 0 bases and J by 0 bases, with 22 bases left in between. Germline V lookup: CDR1 SGHRS, CDR2 YFSETQ. The CDR3 runs to 20 residues. In DNA, the CDR3 is TGCGCCAGCAGCTTGGCCCCAGTCGGGGTCGCCTCCTCCTCCTACAATGAGCAGTTCTTC. It translates to CASSLAPVGVASSSYNEQFF.